This T cell receptor (beta chain) was captured in a study of blood T cell repertoires in COVID-19. V was shortened by 1 base and J by 8 bases, with 9 bases between the two germline ends. The CDR3 is made up of 14 amino acids. CDR1 is SGHDN, CDR2 FVKESK, per germline. Only in-frame clones appear in the TCRdb table, and some are missing; sequencing was by immunoSEQ multiplex PCR. The sample consists of over 130,000 clones, about 80% of them appearing once. The TCR sequence derives from a man in his fifties or sixties with acute or convalescent COVID-19. The source material was peripheral blood. The chain combines TRBV14 with TRBJ1-6; no clear D. CDR3 in amino acids: CASSQGGRYSPLHF. Written as DNA, the CDR3 is TGTGCCAGCAGCCAAGGTGGCAGATATTCACCCCTCCACTTT.